The 19 T cell receptor beta chains reported below all come from one sample, sequenced in a study of T cell repertoires in cytomegalovirus infection. TCRdb redid the calling of the reads with MiXCR, one entry per CDR3 protein. The sample lists about 150,000 distinct CDR3 sequences, 23% occurring once. The sequencing sample was made of PBMCs. These receptors came from a human donor in good health (CMV status not recorded). Some clones in this sample may be carry-over from other donors' samples.

This clonotype was seen a few times. The chain recombines TRBV28 with TRBJ1-2, with 7 bases identical to TRBD1. The CDR3 runs 12 residues. Germline V gives CDR1 MDHEN, CDR2 SYDVKM. V gave up 8 bases and J gave up 4 bases; unmatched junction bases: 4. The CDR3 region has the DNA TGTGCCAGCGGTGGACAGGCCTATGGCTACACCTTC. Its translation is CASGGQAYGYTF.

The chain employs TRBV6-1 and TRBJ1-6, with unresolved D. V lost 0 bases and J 8 bases, leaving 14 bases between the germline ends. Per germline, CDR1 MNHNS and CDR2 SASEGT. This CDR3 has 16 amino acids. The chain's CDR3 is CASSEAAGRGYSPLHF. The CDR3 DNA reads as TGTGCCAGCAGTGAAGCGGCAGGCCGAGGGTATTCACCCCTCCACTTT.

The chain combines TRBV24-1 with TRBJ1-5; D unclear. Germline CDR1 KGHDR, CDR2 SFDVKD. The CDR3 is 12 residues long. The V end lost 7 bases, the J end lost 9 bases, and 12 bases lay between the germline ends. CDR3 sequence (DNA): TGTGCCACCAGCGGGGTGACGGGGCCCCAGCATTTT. Translated, it gives CATSGVTGPQHF.

This clonotype was recorded many times. The gene calls are TRBV7-3 and TRBJ2-5, with a tentative D call TRBD1 (6 bases). The length of the CDR3 is 15 residues. Trimming took 3 bases from V and 2 from J, leaving 13 bases between them. Germline V gene data show CDR1 as SGHTA and CDR2 as FQGTGA. For the CDR3, the DNA is TGTGCCAGCAGCTTCCAGGGGAAGGGGCAAGAGACCCAGTACTTC. This translates into CASSFQGKGQETQYF.

This clonotype is a singleton in its sample. The genes are TRBV12-3 or TRBV12-4 and TRBJ2-7, with TRBD1 matching over 7 bases. This CDR3 is 13 amino acids long. The V gene end was trimmed by 6 bases and the J gene end by 3 bases; junction bases not matched to a gene: 5. CDR3 sequence reads: CASSRQGFYEQYF. The CDR3 coding sequence is TGTGCCAGCAGCCGACAGGGTTTCTACGAGCAGTACTTC.

This clonotype was recorded at least ten times. The gene calls are TRBV28 and TRBJ2-5; D unclear. The V end lost 6 bases, the J end lost 0 bases, and 17 bases lay between the germline ends. The CDR3 totals 16 residues. Per the germline V gene, CDR1 is MDHEN and CDR2 is SYDVKM. In nucleotides, the CDR3 is TGTGCCAGCAGCTCACTGCTGAACCAGGACCAAGAGACCCAGTACTTC. The encoded protein is CASSSLLNQDQETQYF.

The chain links TRBV12-3 or TRBV12-4 to TRBJ1-5, with a possible D match to TRBD1 (6 bases). Trimming removed 5 bases from V and 5 bases from J, with 22 bases in between. The CDR3 sequence is 17 residues long. CDR3 DNA sequence: TGTGCCAGCAGTACAAATCCCACGGGGGGCCTCTATCAGCCCCAGCATTTT. It translates to CASSTNPTGGLYQPQHF.

The chain recombines TRBV28 with TRBJ2-7; perhaps TRBD2 as D (7 bases). V lost 5 bases, J lost 0 bases, and 14 bases lay in between. CDR3 length equals 15 residues. Per germline, CDR1 MDHEN and CDR2 SYDVKM. The CDR3 loop reads CASSGRGAGSYEQYF. CDR3 in DNA: TGTGCCAGCAGTGGGAGGGGGGCAGGCTCCTACGAGCAGTACTTC.

As DNA, the CDR3 is TGTGCCAGTAGGTCGGACAGGACTAGCAATCAGCCCCAGCATTTT. It yields the protein CASRSDRTSNQPQHF. The chain joins TRBV19 to TRBJ1-5, with TRBD1 matching 7 bases. J lost 0 bases, V lost 6 bases, and 5 bases had no gene match. The germline V gene has CDR1 LNHDA and CDR2 SQIVND (reference sequence). CDR3 length equals 15 residues.

The chain carries TRBV20-1 and TRBJ1-1, with TRBD1 identical over 8 bases. The CDR3 covers 13 residues. The germline gives CDR1 DFQATT, CDR2 SNEGSKA (reference sequence). Trimming took 2 bases from V and 6 from J; bases not matched to a gene: 5. The CDR3 spells CSARRTGPAEAFF. For the CDR3, the DNA is TGCAGTGCTAGACGGACAGGGCCGGCTGAAGCTTTCTTT.

This clonotype was observed many times. The CDR3 sequence: CASSLQAGETQYF. The CDR3 region has the DNA TGTGCCAGCAGTTTACAAGCGGGGGAGACCCAGTACTTC. The rearrangement joins TRBV28 to TRBJ2-5; TRBD2 agrees at 7 bases. The germline CDR1 and CDR2 sequences are MDHEN and SYDVKM. CDR3 length: 13 residues. The junction had 2 bases not matched to a gene; V was cut back by 2 bases and J by 5 bases. Supplemented by reference TRBV28 and TRBJ2-5, the full variable domain reads DVKVTQSSRYLVKRTGEKVFLECVQDMDHENMFWYRQDPGLGLRLIYFSYDVKMKEKGDIPEGYSVSREKKERFSLILESASTNQTSMYLCASSLQAGETQYFGPGTRLLVL.

The CDR3 DNA reads as TGCAGTGCACCAGGCGATATTTACAATGAGCAGTTCTTC. It specifies CSAPGDIYNEQFF. V is TRBV20-1 and J is TRBJ2-1; unclear D gene. V was trimmed by 6 bases and J by 4 bases, leaving 13 bases between them. The CDR3 totals 13 residues. Germline values: CDR1 DFQATT, CDR2 SNEGSKA (reference sequence).

This clonotype was found many times. CDR3 DNA sequence: TGTGCCAGCAGCCGACAGGGGGCGTACGGCACAGATACGCAGTATTTT. Translating gives CASSRQGAYGTDTQYF. The rearrangement links TRBV7-9 to TRBJ2-3, with TRBD1 matching 10 bases. CDR1 and CDR2 from the germline V gene are SEHNR and FQNEAQ (reference sequence). CDR3 length: 16 residues. V shed 5 bases, J shed 1 base, and the junction held 6 bases outside the gene matches.

The chain uses TRBV4-3 and TRBJ2-7; tentatively, D is TRBD2 (5 bases). The V and J ends lost 0 bases and 3 bases respectively, with 9 bases between them. This CDR3 is 14 amino acids long. CDR1 and CDR2 (germline): LGHNA, YSLEER. CDR3 residues: CASSQDREGYEQYF. The CDR3 DNA reads TGCGCCAGCAGCCAAGATCGCGAGGGCTACGAGCAGTACTTC.

This clonotype occurred a few times. The V gene is TRBV7-9, the J gene TRBJ2-6; 7 bases match TRBD2. The CDR3 loop spans 17 amino acids. Germline assignment: CDR1 SEHNR and CDR2 FQNEAQ (reference sequence). The ends lost 2 bases at V and 2 bases at J; junction bases unmatched: 6. This chain's CDR3 is CASSLSVGGTGANVLTF. The CDR3 DNA reads as TGTGCCAGCAGCTTATCCGTGGGGGGGACTGGGGCCAACGTCCTGACTTTC.

The sample holds many counts of this clonotype. The rearrangement uses TRBV12-5 and TRBJ1-5, with a weak D call TRBD1 (5 bases). V was pared by 3 bases and J by 3 bases, with 9 bases between. The CDR3 is 14 amino acids. CDR1 and CDR2 (germline): LGHNT, FRNRAP. The CDR3 spells CASGFGANNQPQHF. The DNA for the CDR3 is TGTGCTAGTGGTTTCGGGGCTAACAATCAGCCCCAGCATTTT.

This clonotype appeared a few times. The genes are TRBV4-2 and TRBJ2-3; D unclear. The CDR3 is made up of 14 amino acids. Germline values: CDR1 LGHNA, CDR2 YNFKEQ. The V gene lost 4 bases and the J gene lost 0 bases, with 8 bases spanning the gap. The CDR3 sequence: CASSPQMSTDTQYF. In DNA, the CDR3 is TGTGCCAGCAGCCCCCAGATGAGCACAGATACGCAGTATTTT.

There are a few counts of this clonotype. The chain combines TRBV27 with TRBJ1-1; D remains unclear. CDR1 and CDR2 from the germline V gene are MNHEY and SMNVEV (reference sequence). Trimming took 5 bases from V and 0 from J, leaving 10 bases between them. There are 14 residues in the CDR3. The CDR3 nucleotides are TGTGCCAGCAGTGCGGGCCAAGTGAACACTGAAGCTTTCTTT. Translation: CASSAGQVNTEAFF.

This clonotype appeared once. The chain employs TRBV10-3 and TRBJ1-6; no definite D call. V dropped 3 bases and J dropped 4 bases, with 13 bases sitting between them. Germline CDR1 reads ENHRY; CDR2 reads SYGVKD. The CDR3 consists of 16 residues. The CDR3 coding sequence is TGTGCCATCAGTGAAGTCGCTGTCCCGTATAATTCACCCCTCCACTTT. Protein: CAISEVAVPYNSPLHF.